What follows are 11 T cell receptor beta chains derived from one specimen sequenced in a study of beta chain features in type 1 diabetes. Reverse transcribing all isolated RNA meant expressed TCRB transcripts were sequenced. This table comes from immunoSEQ multiplex PCR, and its TCRdb copy is limited to in-frame clones, with some not included. The sample shows about 620,000 clones, about 14% of them seen only once. The material sequenced was naive CD4+ T cells from blood. Receptor source: a man younger than 35 in good health.

Only a few counts were recorded for this clone. The chain employs TRBV2 and TRBJ1-5; the D gene is possibly TRBD1 (6 bases). CDR3 length equals 13 residues. Germline CDR1 reads SNHLY; CDR2 reads FYNNEI. The V end lost 6 bases, the J end lost 7 bases, and 13 bases lay between the germline ends. For the CDR3, the DNA is TGTGCCAGCAGGGTACAGGGCGGACAGCCCCAGCATTTT. It codes for CASRVQGGQPQHF.

J is TRBJ2-2 and V is TRBV7-3; no clear D. Looked up from germline, CDR1 is SGHTA and CDR2 is FQGTGA. The CDR3 runs to 13 residues. Trimming removed 2 bases at V and 7 bases at J, with 8 bases between. The CDR3 sequence is CASSLSTIGELFF. CDR3 nucleotide sequence: TGTGCCAGCAGCTTATCGACCATCGGGGAGCTGTTTTTT.

The rearrangement links TRBV7-9 to TRBJ1-2; D ambiguous. Trimming removed 4 bases at V and 7 bases at J, with 19 bases between. The CDR3 is 15 residues long. Germline loops: CDR1 SEHNR, CDR2 FQNEAQ (reference sequence). The chain's CDR3 is CASSSTPGLNLGYTF. The CDR3 coding sequence is TGTGCCAGCAGCTCCACCCCCGGACTAAATCTTGGCTACACCTTC.

The table lists this clone with a few counts. This rearrangement joins TRBV5-4 to TRBJ2-1; TRBD1 aligns across 9 bases. Germline V gene sequence: CDR1 SGHNT, CDR2 YYREEE (reference sequence). V shed 3 bases and J 1 base; nucleotides not matched to a gene: 5. The CDR3 is 16 residues long. The DNA of the CDR3 is TGTGCCAGCAGCTGGATACAGGGGGCATCCTACAATGAGCAGTTCTTC. Its protein product is CASSWIQGASYNEQFF.

The gene calls are TRBV5-4 and TRBJ1-5; possibly TRBD1 for D (5 bases). This CDR3 has 16 residues. V was trimmed by 0 bases and J by 2 bases, leaving 12 bases between them. Germline values: CDR1 SGHNT, CDR2 YYREEE (reference sequence). Here the CDR3 reads CASSLVRGSGNQPQHF. CDR3 sequence (DNA): TGTGCCAGCAGCTTGGTAAGGGGATCGGGCAATCAGCCCCAGCATTTT.

This clone came up a few times. The chain recombines TRBV9 with TRBJ2-1; D not resolved. Trimming shortened V by 0 bases and J by 0 bases, and 7 bases separated the two germline ends. Germline CDR1 and CDR2: SGDLS and YYNGEE. This CDR3 is built from 15 residues. Here the CDR3 DNA reads TGTGCCAGCAGCGTAGGCCAGGTCTCCTACAATGAGCAGTTCTTC. It encodes CASSVGQVSYNEQFF.

The chain links TRBV14 to TRBJ2-5; TRBD1 matches 10 bases. The ends lost 3 bases at V and 7 bases at J; junction bases unmatched: 5. The CDR3 is 14 residues long. CDR1 SGHDN and CDR2 FVKESK come from the germline V gene. CDR3 loop: CASSQGQGFRTQYF. The CDR3 DNA reads as TGTGCCAGCAGCCAGGGACAGGGGTTTCGGACCCAGTACTTC.

The chain recombines TRBV5-1 with TRBJ1-1; D is undetermined. V lost 1 base and J lost 0, with 7 bases in between. The CDR3 spans 14 residues. Germline CDR1 SGHRS, CDR2 YFSETQ. DNA for the CDR3: TGCGCCAGCAGCTTGTCAACGCTGAACACTGAAGCTTTCTTT. It specifies CASSLSTLNTEAFF.

The rearrangement joins TRBV5-1 to TRBJ2-7, with TRBD2 identical over 9 bases. The germline gives CDR1 SGHRS, CDR2 YFSETQ. This CDR3 region has 16 residues. The ends lost 3 bases at V and 4 bases at J; junction bases unmatched: 11. CDR3 DNA sequence: TGCGCCAGCAGCTCGTCCTGGACTAGCGAAACTTACGAGCAGTACTTC. Amino acids: CASSSSWTSETYEQYF.

This clone showed up just a few times. The rearrangement links TRBV29-1 to TRBJ2-1; no definite D call. The germline CDR1 and CDR2 sequences are SQVTM and ANQGSEA. V was shortened by 3 bases and J by 6 bases, with 6 bases between the two germline ends. The CDR3 totals 11 residues. The CDR3 sequence: CSVEWGNEQFF. CDR3 sequence (DNA): TGCAGCGTTGAGTGGGGCAATGAGCAGTTCTTC.

This clone was counted between two and nine times. The V gene is TRBV4-2, the J gene TRBJ2-1; TRBD2 matches at 12 bases. The CDR3 is made up of 18 amino acids. Unmatched junction bases numbered 8, after V lost 1 base and J lost 4 bases. In germline, CDR1 is LGHNA, CDR2 YNFKEQ. CDR3 amino acids: CASSQGPQGTSGYNEQFF. The DNA for the CDR3 is TGTGCCAGCAGCCAAGGCCCACAAGGGACTAGCGGGTACAATGAGCAGTTCTTC.